Listed below are T cell receptor beta chains from one sample, sequenced in a study of T-cell memory formation after mild COVID-19. MiXCR, applied by TCRdb to the 5' RACE reads, yields one record per CDR3 protein. The sample carries approximately 300,000 distinct CDR3 sequences, 15% to 20% recorded once. Source material: PBMCs or a T cell subset sorted from them (not recorded which). These receptors all stem from a man between 18 and 35 years old who had mild COVID-19 (a few samples of this study predate the infection). Cell type and time point are not known. Each CDR3 is given with its conserved first and last residue.

v_call	j_call	cdr3_aa
TRBV5-6	TRBJ2-4	CASSSSILAKNIQYF
TRBV6-2/TRBV6-3	TRBJ2-2	CASRYGQVGELFF
TRBV11-2	TRBJ1-5	CASSVGTGGQPQHF
TRBV12-3/TRBV12-4	TRBJ1-2	CASSLGGNGYTF
TRBV2	TRBJ2-6	CASSDATGANVLTF
TRBV10-1	TRBJ2-7	CASSESGKPYEQYF
TRBV5-1	TRBJ2-4	CASSLSVSKNIQYF
TRBV20-1	TRBJ1-5	CSARGDSNQPQHF
TRBV10-3	TRBJ2-1	CAISESTYRDEQFF
TRBV7-2	TRBJ1-1	CASSYPRAREAFF
TRBV9	TRBJ2-1	CASNPDPNNEQFF
TRBV4-3	TRBJ1-1	CASSQEVGIRSEAFF
TRBV6-5	TRBJ1-2	CASSYSTGADDGYTF
TRBV5-5	TRBJ2-5	CASSLGLPIGETQYF
TRBV7-9	TRBJ2-5	CASSLTQGWETQYF
TRBV20-1	TRBJ2-5	CSAVAGQETQYF
TRBV7-8	TRBJ2-1	CASSSAGPHYNEQFF
TRBV6-5	TRBJ2-6	CASSSLVRRSSGANVLTF
TRBV7-9	TRBJ2-5	CASSPRTSGPRTETQYF
TRBV6-5	TRBJ2-3	CASRIGGGTDTQYF
TRBV7-2	TRBJ2-7	CASSPNRDQGQYF
TRBV18	TRBJ2-7	CASSPMAYGGESNKEYF